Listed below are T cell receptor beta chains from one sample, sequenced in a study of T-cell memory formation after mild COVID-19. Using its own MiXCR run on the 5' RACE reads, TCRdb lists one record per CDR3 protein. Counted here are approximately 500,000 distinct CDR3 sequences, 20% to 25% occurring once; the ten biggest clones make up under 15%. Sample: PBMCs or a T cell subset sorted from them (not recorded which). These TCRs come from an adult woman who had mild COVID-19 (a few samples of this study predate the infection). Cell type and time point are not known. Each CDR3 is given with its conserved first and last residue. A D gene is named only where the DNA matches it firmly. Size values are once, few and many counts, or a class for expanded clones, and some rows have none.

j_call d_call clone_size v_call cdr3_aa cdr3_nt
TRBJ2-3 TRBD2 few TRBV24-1 CATSDLLAVTQYF TGTGCCACCAGTGATCTTCTAGCGGTTACGCAGTATTTT
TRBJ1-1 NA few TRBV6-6 CASSYSREPTTEAFF TGTGCCAGCAGTTACTCGCGGGAACCCACCACTGAAGCTTTCTTT
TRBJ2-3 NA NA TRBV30 CAWSVVAGTDTQYF TGTGCCTGGAGTGTCGTAGCGGGCACAGATACGCAGTATTTT
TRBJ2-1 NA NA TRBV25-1 CASSEDRTNEQFF TGTGCCAGCAGTGAAGACAGGACCAATGAGCAGTTCTTC
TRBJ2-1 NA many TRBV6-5 CASLGLRNEQFF TGTGCCAGCCTAGGTCTTCGCAATGAGCAGTTCTTC
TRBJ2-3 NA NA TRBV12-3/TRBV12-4 CASSFSPATLTTDTQYF TGTGCCAGCAGTTTTAGTCCGGCCACCCTTACCACAGATACGCAGTATTTT
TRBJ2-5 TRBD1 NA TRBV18 CASSRGPRGSQETQYF TGTGCCAGCTCCCGCGGACCCAGGGGGTCCCAAGAGACCCAGTACTTC
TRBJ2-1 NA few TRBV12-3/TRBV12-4 CASSRAETVISLTGEQFF TGTGCCAGCAGCCGAGCGGAGACGGTGATTTCTCTTACCGGTGAGCAGTTCTTC
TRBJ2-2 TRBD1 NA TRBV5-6 CASTFGTGVLAENTGELFF TGTGCCAGCACCTTCGGGACAGGGGTACTAGCGGAGAACACCGGGGAGCTGTTTTTT
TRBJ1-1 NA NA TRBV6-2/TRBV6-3 CASSPDRTPMNTEAFF TGTGCCAGCAGTCCCGACAGGACTCCTATGAACACTGAAGCTTTCTTT
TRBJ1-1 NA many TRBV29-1 CSVERGNTEAFF TGCAGCGTTGAACGAGGGAACACTGAAGCTTTCTTT
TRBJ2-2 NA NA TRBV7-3 CASSLDIWQGNTGELFF TGTGCCAGCAGCTTAGACATCTGGCAGGGGAACACCGGGGAGCTGTTTTTT
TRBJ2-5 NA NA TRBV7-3 CASSLRDRQETQYF TGTGCCAGCAGCTTACGTGACAGACAAGAGACCCAGTACTTC
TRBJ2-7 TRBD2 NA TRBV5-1 CASTSRGDPYEQYF TGCGCCAGCACTTCACGGGGGGACCCCTACGAGCAGTACTTC
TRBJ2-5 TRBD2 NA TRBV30 CAWSGRLAGETQYF TGTGCCTGGAGCGGGCGGCTAGCGGGAGAGACCCAGTACTTC
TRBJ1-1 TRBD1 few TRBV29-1 CSGRDRATEAFF TGCAGCGGCCGGGACAGGGCCACTGAAGCTTTCTTT
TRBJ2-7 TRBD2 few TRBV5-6 CASSQPGLAGVVEQYF TGTGCCAGCAGCCAACCGGGACTAGCGGGAGTTGTCGAGCAGTACTTC
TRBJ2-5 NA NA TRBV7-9 CASSLVSGLQETQYF TGTGCCAGCAGCTTAGTGAGCGGGCTCCAAGAGACCCAGTACTTC
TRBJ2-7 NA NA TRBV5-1 CASSPLGYIYEQYF TGCGCCAGCAGCCCCTTAGGGTACATTTACGAGCAGTACTTC
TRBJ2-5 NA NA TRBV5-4 CASSLQLYQETQYF TGTGCCAGCAGCTTACAGCTGTACCAAGAGACCCAGTACTTC
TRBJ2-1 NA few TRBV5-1 CASSLRWEGGNEQFF TGCGCCAGCAGCTTGCGGTGGGAGGGGGGCAATGAGCAGTTCTTC
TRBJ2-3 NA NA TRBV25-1 CASKTSTDTQYF TGTGCCAGCAAAACTAGCACAGATACGCAGTATTTT
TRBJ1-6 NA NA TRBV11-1 CASSSRGNNSPLHF TGTGCCAGCAGCTCCAGGGGTAATAATTCACCCCTCCACTTT
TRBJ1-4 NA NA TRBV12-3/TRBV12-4 CASRRNLKLFF TGTGCCAGCAGGAGAAATCTAAAACTGTTTTTT
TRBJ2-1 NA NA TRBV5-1 CASSLGAAGAPSEQFF TGCGCCAGCAGCTTGGGGGCGGCGGGGGCCCCCAGCGAGCAGTTCTTC
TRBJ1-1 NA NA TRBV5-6 CASSLIDTEAFF TGTGCCAGCAGCTTAATAGACACTGAAGCTTTCTTT
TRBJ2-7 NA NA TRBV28 CASSPDQRATYEQYF TGTGCCAGCAGTCCCGACCAGCGGGCAACCTACGAGCAGTACTTC
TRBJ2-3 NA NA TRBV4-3 CASSQDPRRRADTQYF TGCGCCAGCAGCCAAGATCCTAGAAGGCGGGCAGATACGCAGTATTTT
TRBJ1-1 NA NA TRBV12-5 CASGLLDSTEAFF TGTGCTAGTGGTTTACTGGACAGCACTGAAGCTTTCTTT
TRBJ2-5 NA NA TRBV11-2 CASSPRGGPEETQYF TGTGCCAGCAGCCCCCGCGGAGGGCCGGAGGAGACCCAGTACTTC
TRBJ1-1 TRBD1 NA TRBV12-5 CASGLGDSEKAFF TGTGCTAGTGGTTTGGGGGACAGCGAAAAAGCTTTCTTT
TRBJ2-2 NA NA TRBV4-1 CASSQVQNTGELFF TGCGCCAGCAGCCAAGTACAGAACACCGGGGAGCTGTTTTTT
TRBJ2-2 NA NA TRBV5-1 CASSLDWGANTGELFF TGCGCCAGCAGCTTGGATTGGGGCGCGAACACCGGGGAGCTGTTTTTT
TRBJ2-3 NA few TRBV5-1 CASSPEPVTDTQYF TGCGCCAGCAGCCCGGAGCCAGTCACAGATACGCAGTATTTT
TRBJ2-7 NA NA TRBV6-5 CASSYNRESYEQYF TGTGCCAGCAGTTACAACAGGGAGAGCTACGAGCAGTACTTC
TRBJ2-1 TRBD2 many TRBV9 CASSASGSSYNEQFF TGTGCCAGCAGCGCTAGCGGGAGCTCCTACAATGAGCAGTTCTTC
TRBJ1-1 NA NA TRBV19 CASTLGGGGITEAFF TGTGCCAGTACCCTAGGAGGCGGGGGGATCACTGAAGCTTTCTTT
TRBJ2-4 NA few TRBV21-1 CASSIPTWITPNIQYF TGTGCCAGCAGCATACCTACGTGGATAACCCCGAACATTCAGTACTTC
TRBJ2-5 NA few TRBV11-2 CASSEPGAGLGTQYF TGTGCCAGCAGCGAACCGGGGGCAGGCCTAGGGACCCAGTACTTC
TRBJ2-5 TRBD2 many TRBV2 CASGLAETQYF TGTGCCAGCGGACTAGCCGAGACCCAGTACTTC
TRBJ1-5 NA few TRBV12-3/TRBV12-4 CASSLRTAFNQPQHF TGTGCCAGCAGCCTCAGGACAGCTTTCAATCAGCCCCAGCATTTT
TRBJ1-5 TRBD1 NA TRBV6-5 CASSRDRPNTSNQPQHF TGTGCCAGCAGCCGGGACAGGCCCAACACTAGCAATCAGCCCCAGCATTTT
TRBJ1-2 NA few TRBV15 CATSREAGNYGYTF TGTGCCACCAGCAGAGAGGCGGGGAACTATGGCTACACCTTC
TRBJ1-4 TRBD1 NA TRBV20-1 CSAPRTGGTEKLFF TGCAGTGCTCCCCGGACAGGGGGCACTGAAAAACTGTTTTTT
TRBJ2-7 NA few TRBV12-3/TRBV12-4 CASTQRPGSYEQYF TGTGCCAGCACCCAAAGACCGGGCTCCTACGAGCAGTACTTC